This TCR beta chain was captured in a study of blood T cell repertoires in COVID-19. In the original analysis: Quantification of nucleated cells was approximated via reference gene primer amplification. Sequencing was performed with immunoSEQ multiplex PCR; in TCRdb, only in-frame clones are kept and a portion is missing. The V and J calls and the clone size are those of that table, but D and trimming were determined from the DNA. The data hold 200,000 to 250,000 clones, with roughly 80% observed a single time. Germline V gene data show CDR1 as LNHDA and CDR2 as SQIVND (reference sequence). The V end lost 3 bases, the J end lost 11 bases, and 20 bases lay between the germline ends. This CDR3 spans 15 amino acids.

The source of this sequence is a woman aged 60-75 years with acute or convalescent COVID-19. Sample: peripheral blood. The J gene is TRBJ1-5, the V gene TRBV19; the D gene is possibly TRBD1 (6 bases). The CDR3 is CASSMGDTRTSAQHF. In DNA form, the CDR3 reads TGTGCCAGTAGTATGGGGGACACTCGGACGTCGGCCCAGCATTTT.